This T cell receptor (beta chain) was obtained from a study of tissue T cells after allogeneic stem cell transplantation. Overall study results and limits: The study did not identify alloreactive or antigen-specific tissue TCRs, and some clones might be persisting host cells. Blood and spleen captured only part of the tissue TCR repertoire. Anatomically similar tissues had similar TCR repertoires within each patient.

This clone has only one observation. Its specificity is unknown. All gene names here are mouse names. The read halts 1 residue ahead of the CDR3 end, with the missing end drawn from the germline J gene. The V gene's germline CDR1 is NSHNY and CDR2 SYGAGN. Trimming took 2 bases from V and 2 from J; bases not matched to a gene: 4. The length of the CDR3 is 15 residues. The table came from immunoSEQ multiplex PCR; TCRdb's copy has only in-frame clones and leaves some out. The table includes more than 45,000 clones, 73% detected once. Sequenced sample: sorted cells pooled from one or two spleens. The chain couples TRBV13-1 to TRBJ2-3, with 8 positions matching TRBD2. This TCR was recovered from a pool of C57BL/6 mice in good health. The chain's CDR3 is CASSEGGGPAETLYF. CDR3 DNA (partial): TGTGCCAGCAGTGAAGGGGGGGGGCCTGCAGAAACGCTGTAT.